The TCR beta chain described here comes from a study of spatial heterogeneity in lung cancer. Overall study findings and caveats: Relative to follow-up, resection was when ubiquitous expanded tumor TCRs appeared more in blood.

Trimming took off 5 bases at V and 6 bases at J, with 2 bases between the two ends. The length of the CDR3 is 10 residues. The time point is: sample taken at primary tumor resection. The donors, 70 or so patients with untreated early-stage non-small cell lung cancer, provided the samples. This clonotype was detected many times. The antigen is unknown. TCRdb recomputed calls from the 5' RACE reads with MiXCR, one row per CDR3 protein. The profile shows fewer than 65,000 distinct CDR3 sequences, about 5.9% of them singletons. This clonotype was sampled from a female donor with early-stage non-small cell lung cancer. The chain recombines TRBV12-3 or TRBV12-4 with TRBJ2-1; no firm D call. The sequencing here drew on PBMCs, taken at surgery. The CDR3 DNA is TGTGCCAGCAGTGGCAATGAGCAGTTCTTC. Its protein product is CASSGNEQFF.